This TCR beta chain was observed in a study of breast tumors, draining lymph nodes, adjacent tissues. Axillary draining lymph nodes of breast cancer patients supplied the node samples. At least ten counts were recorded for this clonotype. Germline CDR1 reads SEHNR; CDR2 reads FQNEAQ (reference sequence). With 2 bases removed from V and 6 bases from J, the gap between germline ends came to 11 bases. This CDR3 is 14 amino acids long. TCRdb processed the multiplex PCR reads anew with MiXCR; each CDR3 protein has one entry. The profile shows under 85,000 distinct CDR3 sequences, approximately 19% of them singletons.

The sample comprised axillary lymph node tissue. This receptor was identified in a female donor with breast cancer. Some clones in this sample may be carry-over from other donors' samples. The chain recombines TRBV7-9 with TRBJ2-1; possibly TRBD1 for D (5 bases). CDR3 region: CASSLRAGLNEQFF. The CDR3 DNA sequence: TGTGCCAGCAGCTTACGGGCAGGGCTCAATGAGCAGTTCTTC.